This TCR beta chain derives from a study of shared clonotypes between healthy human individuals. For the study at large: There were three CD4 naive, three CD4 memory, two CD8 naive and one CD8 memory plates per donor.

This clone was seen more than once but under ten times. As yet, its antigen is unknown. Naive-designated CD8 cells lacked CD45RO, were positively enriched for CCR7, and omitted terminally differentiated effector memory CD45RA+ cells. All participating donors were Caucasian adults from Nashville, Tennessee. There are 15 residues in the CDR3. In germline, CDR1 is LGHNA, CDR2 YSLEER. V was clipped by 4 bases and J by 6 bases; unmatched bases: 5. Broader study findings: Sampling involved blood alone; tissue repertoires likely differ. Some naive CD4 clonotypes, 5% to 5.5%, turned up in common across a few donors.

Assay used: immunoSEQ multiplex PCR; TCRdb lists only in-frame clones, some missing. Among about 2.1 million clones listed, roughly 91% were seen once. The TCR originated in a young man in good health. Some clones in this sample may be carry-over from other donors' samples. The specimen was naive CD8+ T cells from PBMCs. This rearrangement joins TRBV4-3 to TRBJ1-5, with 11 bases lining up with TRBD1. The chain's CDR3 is CASSPDRGQGQPQHF. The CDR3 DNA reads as TGCGCCAGCAGCCCGGACAGGGGGCAGGGTCAGCCCCAGCATTTT.